The T cell receptor beta chain described here comes from a study of blood T cell repertoires in COVID-19. This CDR3 is 19 amino acids long. In germline, CDR1 is MNHEY, CDR2 SMNVEV (reference sequence). Germline trimming cut 0 bases from V and 0 bases from J; bases unmatched to any gene: 8. Participants' own reports of clinical history determined their cohort assignment. In the source study's methods: Counts of nucleated cells, estimated from reference gene primer amplification, were obtained. Sequencing used immunoSEQ multiplex PCR; TCRdb keeps in-frame clones, though not all of them. D and trimming were read from the DNA, whereas the V and J calls and clone size are those reported in that table. The table lists some 230,000 clones, 70% to 85% of them singletons, with over 14% in the top ten.

The sample comprised PBMCs or T cells enriched from blood (not recorded which). This clonotype was sampled from a man aged 40-49 years who had recovered from COVID-19. The chain has TRBV27 and TRBJ1-5; 10 nucleotides agree with TRBD1. CDR3 nucleotide sequence: TGTGCCAGCAGTTTATCCGGACAGGGGGGAATTTATAGCAATCAGCCCCAGCATTTT. It translates to CASSLSGQGGIYSNQPQHF.